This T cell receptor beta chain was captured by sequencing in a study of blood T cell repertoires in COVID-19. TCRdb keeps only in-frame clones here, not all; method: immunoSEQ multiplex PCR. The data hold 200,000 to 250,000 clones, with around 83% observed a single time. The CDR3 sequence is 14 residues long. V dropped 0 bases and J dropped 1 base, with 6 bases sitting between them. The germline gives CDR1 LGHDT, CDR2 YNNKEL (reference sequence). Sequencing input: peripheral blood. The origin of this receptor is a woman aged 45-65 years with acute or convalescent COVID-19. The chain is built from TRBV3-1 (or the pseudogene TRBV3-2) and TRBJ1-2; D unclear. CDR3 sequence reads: CASSQDPVNYGYTF. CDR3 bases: TGTGCCAGCAGCCAAGATCCGGTTAACTATGGCTACACCTTC.